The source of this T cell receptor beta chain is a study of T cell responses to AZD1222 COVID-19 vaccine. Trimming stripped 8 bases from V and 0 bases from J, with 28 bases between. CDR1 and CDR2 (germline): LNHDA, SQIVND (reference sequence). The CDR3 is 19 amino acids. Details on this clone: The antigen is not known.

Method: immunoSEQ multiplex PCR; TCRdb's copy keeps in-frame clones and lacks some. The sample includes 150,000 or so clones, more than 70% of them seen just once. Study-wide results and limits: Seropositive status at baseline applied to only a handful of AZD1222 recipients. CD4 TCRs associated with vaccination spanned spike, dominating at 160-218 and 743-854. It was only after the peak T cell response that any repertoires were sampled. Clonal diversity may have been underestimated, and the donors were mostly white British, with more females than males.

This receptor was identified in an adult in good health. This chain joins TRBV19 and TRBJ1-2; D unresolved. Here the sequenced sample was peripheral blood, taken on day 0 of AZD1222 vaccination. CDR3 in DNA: TGTGCCAGTTTGGGGAGACCGAACTCGGGCCTTGCTTCTAACTATGGCTACACCTTC. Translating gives CASLGRPNSGLASNYGYTF.